This is a list of T cell receptor beta chains from one sample in a study of blood T cell repertoires in COVID-19. Here immunoSEQ multiplex PCR was the method, and the copy in TCRdb shows in-frame clones only, minus some. The repertoire holds 250,000 to 350,000 clones, with about 85% as singletons. Specimen: peripheral blood. These receptors were taken from a human donor with COVID-19, enrolled during active disease. The donor label of this sample is uncertain. Both conserved end residues are part of each CDR3. D genes are given only for firm matches. Not every row has a clone size; where given, it reads once, few, many or a size class.

v_call: TRBV19; clone_size: few; d_call: -; j_call: TRBJ2-1; cdr3_aa: CASTRARPDSTYNEQFF; cdr3_nt: TGTGCCAGTACGAGGGCCAGGCCCGACTCCACCTACAATGAGCAGTTCTTC
v_call: TRBV10-3; clone_size: -; d_call: -; j_call: TRBJ2-7; cdr3_aa: CAISEWGAEQYF; cdr3_nt: TGTGCCATCAGTGAGTGGGGAGCCGAGCAGTACTTC
v_call: TRBV28; clone_size: once; d_call: -; j_call: TRBJ1-6; cdr3_aa: CASSLQGPFNSPLHF; cdr3_nt: TGTGCCAGCAGTTTACAGGGCCCTTTTAATTCACCCCTCCACTTT
v_call: TRBV30; clone_size: -; d_call: -; j_call: TRBJ1-2; cdr3_aa: CAWSSGGSGYGYTF; cdr3_nt: TGTGCCTGGTCCTCCGGGGGGTCCGGGTATGGCTACACCTTC
v_call: TRBV7-8; clone_size: few; d_call: -; j_call: TRBJ1-4; cdr3_aa: CASSLEPQGMDEKLFF; cdr3_nt: TGTGCCAGCAGCTTAGAGCCCCAGGGGATGGATGAAAAACTGTTTTTT
v_call: TRBV6-4; clone_size: -; d_call: TRBD1; j_call: TRBJ1-5; cdr3_aa: CATRDRGWRNQPQHF; cdr3_nt: TGTGCCACCCGGGACAGGGGTTGGCGCAATCAGCCCCAGCATTTT
v_call: TRBV11-2; clone_size: -; d_call: -; j_call: TRBJ2-5; cdr3_aa: CASSFRGMETQYF; cdr3_nt: TGTGCCAGCAGCTTCCGCGGGATGGAGACCCAGTACTTC
v_call: TRBV19; clone_size: -; d_call: -; j_call: TRBJ1-5; cdr3_aa: CASRFIRGGNQPQHF; cdr3_nt: TGTGCCAGTAGATTCATCAGGGGTGGTAATCAGCCCCAGCATTTT
v_call: TRBV28; clone_size: few; d_call: TRBD1; j_call: TRBJ1-1; cdr3_aa: CASSPLRGRSGTEAFF; cdr3_nt: TGTGCCAGCAGCCCACTTAGGGGGCGCTCGGGCACTGAAGCTTTCTTT
v_call: TRBV18; clone_size: -; d_call: TRBD1; j_call: TRBJ2-7; cdr3_aa: CASSQTGGINYEQYF; cdr3_nt: TGTGCCAGCTCTCAGACAGGGGGTATTAACTACGAGCAGTACTTC
v_call: TRBV28; clone_size: -; d_call: -; j_call: TRBJ1-2; cdr3_aa: CASSLRFQGGDGYTF; cdr3_nt: TGTGCCAGCAGTTTGAGATTCCAGGGAGGCGATGGCTACACCTTC
v_call: TRBV2; clone_size: -; d_call: -; j_call: TRBJ1-6; cdr3_aa: CASRTGPDNSPLHF; cdr3_nt: TGTGCCAGCAGGACAGGCCCTGATAATTCACCCCTCCACTTT
v_call: TRBV5-6; clone_size: -; d_call: TRBD1; j_call: TRBJ1-2; cdr3_aa: CASSLEDREPHGYTF; cdr3_nt: TGTGCCAGCAGCTTGGAGGACAGGGAGCCCCATGGCTACACCTTC
v_call: TRBV6-5; clone_size: -; d_call: -; j_call: TRBJ2-2; cdr3_aa: CASSQLQGNTGELFF; cdr3_nt: TGTGCCAGCAGTCAGTTACAGGGCAACACCGGGGAGCTGTTTTTT
v_call: TRBV28; clone_size: -; d_call: -; j_call: TRBJ2-7; cdr3_aa: CASSRDVLRDEQYF; cdr3_nt: TGTGCCAGCAGTCGCGATGTACTACGGGACGAGCAGTACTTC
v_call: TRBV19; clone_size: once; d_call: -; j_call: TRBJ1-5; cdr3_aa: CASSIRVSFYSSNQPQHF; cdr3_nt: TGTGCCAGTAGTATCAGGGTTTCGTTCTATTCTAGCAATCAGCCCCAGCATTTT
v_call: TRBV9; clone_size: -; d_call: TRBD1; j_call: TRBJ1-1; cdr3_aa: CASSVGGTGNTEAFF; cdr3_nt: TGTGCCAGCAGCGTAGGGGGGACAGGGAACACTGAAGCTTTCTTT
v_call: TRBV28; clone_size: once; d_call: -; j_call: TRBJ2-7; cdr3_aa: CASRLNSGSYEQYF; cdr3_nt: TGTGCCAGCAGGCTCAACAGCGGATCCTACGAGCAGTACTTC
v_call: TRBV25-1; clone_size: -; d_call: -; j_call: TRBJ1-6; cdr3_aa: CASSEIGGSPLHF; cdr3_nt: TGTGCCAGCAGTGAAATAGGAGGATCACCCCTCCACTTT
v_call: TRBV6-5; clone_size: -; d_call: -; j_call: TRBJ2-7; cdr3_aa: CASSRDYRVEQYF; cdr3_nt: TGTGCCAGCAGCCGGGACTACAGGGTCGAGCAGTACTTC
v_call: TRBV6-5; clone_size: -; d_call: -; j_call: TRBJ2-5; cdr3_aa: CATSPQGGETQYF; cdr3_nt: TGTGCCACCAGCCCCCAGGGCGGTGAGACCCAGTACTTC
v_call: TRBV30; clone_size: -; d_call: -; j_call: TRBJ2-2; cdr3_aa: CAWSYGTPLNTGELFF; cdr3_nt: TGTGCCTGGAGTTACGGGACACCTTTGAACACCGGGGAGCTGTTTTTT